The 2 T cell receptor beta chains reported below all come from one sample, sequenced in a study of blood T cell repertoires in COVID-19. Produced via immunoSEQ multiplex PCR; TCRdb's table is partial and in-frame only. The table includes about 190,000 clones, approximately 78% detected once. The sample taken for sequencing was peripheral blood. Receptors originate from an elderly woman with active or convalescent COVID-19.

The V call is TRBV28, the J call TRBJ2-3, with 9 nucleotides matching TRBD2. The J segment lost 4 bases and the V segment lost 6 bases, leaving 14 bases of the junction unmatched. Germline lookup yields CDR1 MDHEN and CDR2 SYDVKM. The CDR3 is 17 residues long. CDR3 loop: CASSPDRASGVPDTQYF. In DNA form, the CDR3 reads TGTGCCAGCAGCCCTGATAGGGCTAGCGGGGTGCCAGATACGCAGTATTTT.

The chain uses TRBV5-1 and TRBJ2-7, with 10 bases identical to TRBD1. V dropped 0 bases and J dropped 6; count of bases not matched to a gene: 9. CDR1 SGHRS and CDR2 YFSETQ come from the germline V gene. The CDR3 contains 16 residues. In nucleotides, the CDR3 is TGCGCCAGCAGCTTGGATGCCGGGACAGGGGAACGCGAGCAGTACTTC. The encoded protein is CASSLDAGTGEREQYF. The variable domain in full, completed from reference TRBV5-1 and TRBJ2-7, reads KAGVTQTPRYLIKTRGQQVTLSCSPISGHRSVSWYQQTPGQGLQFLFEYFSETQRNKGNFPGRFSGRQFSNSRSEMNVSTLELGDSALYLCASSLDAGTGEREQYFGPGTRLTVT.